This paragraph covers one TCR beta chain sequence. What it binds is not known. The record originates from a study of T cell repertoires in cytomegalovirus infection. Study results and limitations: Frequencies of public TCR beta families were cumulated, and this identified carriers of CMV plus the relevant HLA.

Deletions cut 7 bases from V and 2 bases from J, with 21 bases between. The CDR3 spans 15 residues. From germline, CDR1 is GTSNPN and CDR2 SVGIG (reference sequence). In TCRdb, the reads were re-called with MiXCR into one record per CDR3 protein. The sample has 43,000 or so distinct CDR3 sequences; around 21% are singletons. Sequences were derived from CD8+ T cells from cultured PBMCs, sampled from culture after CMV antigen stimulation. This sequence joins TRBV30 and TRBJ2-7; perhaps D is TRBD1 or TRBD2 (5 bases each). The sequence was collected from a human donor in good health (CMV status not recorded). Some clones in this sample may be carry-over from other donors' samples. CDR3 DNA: TGTGCCTTGGGGCAGGGACCCCTGGGAACCTACGAGCAGTACTTC. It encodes CALGQGPLGTYEQYF.